This TCR beta chain derives from a study of shared clonotypes between healthy human individuals. Authors' methods: There were no quality scores in the junction-only immunoSEQ sequences, so filtering differed. Using immunoSEQ multiplex PCR, the repertoire was profiled, and TCRdb retains in-frame clones only, with some absent. V and J calls and clone size are those listed in that table; D and trimming were worked out from the DNA. The data show about 2.4 million clones, around nine tenths seen once. The length of the CDR3 is 16 residues. With 0 bases removed from V and 5 bases from J, the gap between germline ends came to 17 bases. Germline loops: CDR1 SGHRS, CDR2 YFSETQ.

V is TRBV5-1 and J is TRBJ1-2, with D maybe TRBD1 (6 bases). The sample consisted of naive CD4+ T cells sorted from blood. As for subset: CD45RA+ positively selected. The origin of this receptor is a man between 18 and 29 years old in good health. The CDR3 region is CASSLDVGASGYGYTF. The CDR3 region has the DNA TGCGCCAGCAGCTTGGATGTGGGGGCCTCAGGGTATGGCTACACCTTC.